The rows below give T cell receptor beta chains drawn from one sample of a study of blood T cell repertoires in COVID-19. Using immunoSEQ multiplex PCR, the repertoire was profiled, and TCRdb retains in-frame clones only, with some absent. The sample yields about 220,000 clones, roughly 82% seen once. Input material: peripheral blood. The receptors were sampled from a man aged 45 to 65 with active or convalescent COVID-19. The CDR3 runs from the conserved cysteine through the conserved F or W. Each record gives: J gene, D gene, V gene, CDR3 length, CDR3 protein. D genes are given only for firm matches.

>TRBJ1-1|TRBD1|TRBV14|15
CASSHFGTGDTEAFF
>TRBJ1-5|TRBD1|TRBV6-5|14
CASRPQGAGQPQHF
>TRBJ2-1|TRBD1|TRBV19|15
CASTPRGAGGNEQFF
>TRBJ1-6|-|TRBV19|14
CASSIGMGGSPLHF
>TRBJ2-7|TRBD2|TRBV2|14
CASSDLAGVYEQYF
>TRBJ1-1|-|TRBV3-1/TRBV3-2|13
CAPLEGTNTEAFF
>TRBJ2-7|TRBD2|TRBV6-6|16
CAIGDAGREGVYEQYF
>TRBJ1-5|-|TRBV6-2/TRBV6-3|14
CASSYPFDSRPQHF
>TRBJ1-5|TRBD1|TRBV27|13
CASSLDRGQPQHF
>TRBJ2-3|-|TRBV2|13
CASSVGGTDTQYF
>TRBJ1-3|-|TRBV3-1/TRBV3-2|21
CASSQDYRRKVEGLSGNTIYF
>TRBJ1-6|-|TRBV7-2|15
CASSLALNRDSPLHF
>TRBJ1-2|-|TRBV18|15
CASSPSGSANYGYTF
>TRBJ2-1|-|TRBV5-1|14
CASSLIASYNEQFF
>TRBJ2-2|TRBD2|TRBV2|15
CASIRDYPNTGELFF
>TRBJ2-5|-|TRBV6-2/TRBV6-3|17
CASSYRQGLTLQETQYF
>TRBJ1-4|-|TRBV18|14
CASSPPGRVEKLFF
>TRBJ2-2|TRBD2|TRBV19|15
CASSIPGGPAGELFF
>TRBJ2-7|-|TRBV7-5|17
CVRSSRSLAGSSYEQYF
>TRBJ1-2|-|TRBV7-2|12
CASSFNRDGYTF
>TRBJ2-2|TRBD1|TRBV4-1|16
CASSQRQGQNTGELFF
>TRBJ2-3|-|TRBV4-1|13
CASSQEGVDTQYF
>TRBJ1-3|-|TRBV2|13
CASSEAHGNTIYF
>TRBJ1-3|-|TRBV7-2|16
CASSSPGTGWGNTIYF
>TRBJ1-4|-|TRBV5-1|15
CASSPAGGRNEKLFF
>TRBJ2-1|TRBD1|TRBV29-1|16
CSVEGVGDRRYNEQFF
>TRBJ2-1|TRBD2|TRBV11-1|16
CASTLGGLAGVNEQFF
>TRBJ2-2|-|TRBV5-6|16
CASSLYGGRHTGELFF
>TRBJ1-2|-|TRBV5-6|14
CASSPRQGGGGYTF
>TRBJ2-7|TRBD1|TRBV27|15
CASSTLGQGSYEQYF
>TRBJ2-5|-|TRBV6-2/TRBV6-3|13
CASSYWSGETQYF
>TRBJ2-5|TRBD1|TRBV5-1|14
CASSPGTGRETQYF
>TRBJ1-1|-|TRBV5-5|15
CASSTPGALNAEAFF
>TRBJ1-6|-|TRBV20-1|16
CSASVGGALVNSPLHF
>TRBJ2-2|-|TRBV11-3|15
CASSKGLDNTGELFF
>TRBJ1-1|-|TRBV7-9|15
CASSPDRTLNTEAFF
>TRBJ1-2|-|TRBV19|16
CASTKSGQRLNYGYTF
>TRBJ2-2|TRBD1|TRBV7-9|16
CASSPPGQGNTGELFF
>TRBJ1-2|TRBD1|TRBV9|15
CASSVSGGSENGYTF
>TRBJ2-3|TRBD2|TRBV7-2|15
CASSQGLAGLDTQYF
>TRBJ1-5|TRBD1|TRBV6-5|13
CASRVTGYQPQHF
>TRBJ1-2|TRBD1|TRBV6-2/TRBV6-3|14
CASSSAGGNYGYTF
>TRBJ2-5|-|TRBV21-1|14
CASGGGRRGEPQYF
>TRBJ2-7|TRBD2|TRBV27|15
CASSHSSGSLYEQYF
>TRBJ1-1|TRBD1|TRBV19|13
CARRGQGTTEAFF
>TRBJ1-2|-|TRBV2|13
CASSRQANYGYTF
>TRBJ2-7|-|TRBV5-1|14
CASSLWTGTYEQYF
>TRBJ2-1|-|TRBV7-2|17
CASSLGGPPGSYNEQFF
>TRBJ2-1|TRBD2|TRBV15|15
CATRGWGEGPSEQFF
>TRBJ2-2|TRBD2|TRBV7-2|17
CASSPPLAGAGTGELFF
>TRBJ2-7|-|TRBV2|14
CASNSDYSSYEQYF
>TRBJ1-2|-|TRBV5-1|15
CASSLARGPFVGYTF
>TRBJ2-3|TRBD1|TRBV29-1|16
CSADSGTGPSTDTQYF
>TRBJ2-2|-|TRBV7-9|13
CASSLVQSGELFF
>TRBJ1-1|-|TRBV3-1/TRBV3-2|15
CASSQAYNPNTEAFF
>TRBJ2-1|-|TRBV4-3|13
CASSQVGGNEQFF
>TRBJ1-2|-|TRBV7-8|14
CASSPPGFLRGYTF
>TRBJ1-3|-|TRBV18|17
CASSPPVYSGSGNTIYF
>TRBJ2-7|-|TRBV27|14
CATQSTGSSYEQYF